This is a list of T cell receptor beta chains from one sample in a study of blood T cell repertoires in COVID-19. Sequencing was performed with immunoSEQ multiplex PCR; in TCRdb, only in-frame clones are kept and a portion is missing. The sample lists around 81,000 clones; roughly 87% were seen once. The material sequenced was peripheral blood. All receptors come from a man in his 70s with acute or convalescent COVID-19. CDR3s include the opening cysteine and the closing phenylalanine or tryptophan. D genes are given only for firm matches. Where a row states a size, it is once, few, many or the class of an expanded clone; other rows omit it.

d_gene	v_gene	abundance	j_gene	CDR3aa	CDR3nt
.	TRBV11-3	.	TRBJ2-1	CASSWGQGSYNEQFF	TGTGCCAGCAGCTGGGGGCAGGGATCATACAATGAGCAGTTCTTC
.	TRBV27	.	TRBJ2-2	CASTSGQRMSSGELFF	TGTGCCAGCACCTCCGGACAGAGGATGTCGAGCGGGGAGCTGTTTTTT
TRBD1	TRBV7-2	.	TRBJ1-5	CASSLDRGRGGNQPQHF	TGTGCCAGCAGCTTAGACAGGGGGCGTGGGGGCAATCAGCCCCAGCATTTT
TRBD1	TRBV5-1	.	TRBJ1-1	CASSNQGANTEAFF	TGCGCCAGCAGCAACCAGGGGGCTAACACTGAAGCTTTCTTT
TRBD2	TRBV25-1	.	TRBJ2-1	CASTSGGYNEQFF	TGTGCCAGCACTAGCGGGGGGTACAATGAGCAGTTCTTC
TRBD2	TRBV11-3	.	TRBJ2-2	CASSLVGLPNTGELFF	TGTGCCAGCAGCCTAGTGGGACTACCAAACACCGGGGAGCTGTTTTTT
TRBD1	TRBV14	.	TRBJ2-1	CASSHKTGGDNEQFF	TGTGCCAGCAGCCACAAGACAGGGGGAGACAATGAGCAGTTCTTC
.	TRBV5-1	.	TRBJ2-3	CADLPRSGVSLGRTDTQYF	TGCGCCGACCTCCCCCGCTCGGGGGTTTCGCTAGGACGCACAGATACGCAGTATTTT
TRBD2	TRBV6-1	.	TRBJ2-5	CASSELAGGQETQYF	TGTGCCAGCAGTGAACTAGCGGGGGGGCAAGAGACCCAGTACTTC
.	TRBV6-6	.	TRBJ1-4	CASSRTDATNEKLFF	TGTGCCAGCAGTAGGACAGATGCAACTAATGAAAAACTGTTTTTT
.	TRBV10-3	.	TRBJ1-5	CASSAETNQPQHF	TGTGCCTCTTCGGCGGAAACCAATCAGCCCCAGCATTTT
.	TRBV6-5	.	TRBJ2-7	CASSNTGTYEQYF	TGTGCCAGCAGTAACACAGGTACCTACGAGCAGTACTTC
TRBD1	TRBV6-5	.	TRBJ1-6	CASRGQGGSPLHF	TGTGCCAGCAGGGGACAGGGAGGTTCACCCCTCCACTTT
TRBD2	TRBV9	.	TRBJ2-3	CASSKLAGYTDTQYF	TGTGCCAGCAGTAAACTAGCGGGGTACACAGATACGCAGTATTTT
TRBD2	TRBV3-1/TRBV3-2	.	TRBJ2-1	CASSRTSGQNEQFF	TGTGCCAGCAGCAGGACTAGCGGGCAGAATGAGCAGTTCTTC
TRBD2	TRBV7-8	.	TRBJ2-1	CASSLSRTSGGNEQFF	TGTGCCAGCAGCTTATCCAGGACTAGCGGGGGCAATGAGCAGTTCTTC
TRBD2	TRBV2	.	TRBJ2-7	CASSPGLAGEQYF	TGTGCCAGCAGTCCAGGACTAGCCGGCGAGCAGTACTTC
.	TRBV6-5	once	TRBJ2-7	CASQRSYEQYF	TGTGCCAGCCAGCGGTCCTACGAGCAGTACTTC
.	TRBV6-2/TRBV6-3	.	TRBJ2-7	CASSYFSGPSSYEQYF	TGTGCCAGCAGTTACTTTAGCGGACCCAGCTCCTACGAGCAGTACTTC
.	TRBV12-3/TRBV12-4	.	TRBJ2-2	CASLASTGELFF	TGTGCCAGCTTAGCGTCCACCGGGGAGCTGTTTTTT
TRBD1	TRBV29-1	.	TRBJ2-6	CSVGDRGVSGANVLTF	TGCAGCGTTGGGGACAGGGGTGTCTCTGGGGCCAACGTCCTGACTTTC
TRBD1	TRBV3-1/TRBV3-2	.	TRBJ2-1	CASSQDHRGLYNEQFF	TGTGCCAGCAGCCAAGACCACAGGGGGCTTTACAATGAGCAGTTCTTC
.	TRBV10-2	once	TRBJ1-2	CASSMNRVSLAGYTF	TGCGCCAGCAGTATGAACAGGGTGTCCCTTGCCGGCTACACCTTC
.	TRBV4-1	.	TRBJ1-6	CASSPRFGGRSPLHF	TGCGCCAGCAGCCCCAGGTTCGGGGGGAGGTCACCCCTCCACTTT
.	TRBV7-9	.	TRBJ1-4	CASSLDATATNEKLFF	TGTGCCAGCAGCTTAGATGCGACAGCAACTAATGAAAAACTGTTTTTT
TRBD2	TRBV30	.	TRBJ2-5	CAWNTWRGRLADQETQYF	TGTGCCTGGAACACCTGGCGTGGGAGACTAGCGGACCAAGAGACCCAGTACTTC
TRBD1	TRBV15	.	TRBJ1-1	CATSRAPGTGVRNTEAFF	TGTGCCACCAGCAGAGCACCCGGGACAGGGGTTCGGAACACTGAAGCTTTCTTT
TRBD2	TRBV10-2	.	TRBJ2-3	CASAHGTSVFTTDTQYF	TGCGCCAGCGCTCACGGGACTAGCGTCTTTACCACAGATACGCAGTATTTT
.	TRBV10-2	.	TRBJ1-5	CASSESGFSNQPQHF	TGCGCCAGCAGTGAGTCCGGGTTTAGCAATCAGCCCCAGCATTTT
TRBD2	TRBV5-4	.	TRBJ2-2	CASSPGLAGVAGELFF	TGTGCCAGCAGTCCCGGACTAGCGGGAGTCGCCGGGGAGCTGTTTTTT
.	TRBV28	.	TRBJ2-7	CASSLISLPYEQYF	TGTGCCAGCAGTCTCATAAGCCTCCCCTACGAGCAGTACTTC
.	TRBV6-5	.	TRBJ2-5	CASSYSYREETQYF	TGTGCCAGCAGTTACTCTTACAGGGAAGAGACCCAGTACTTC
TRBD1	TRBV24-1	few	TRBJ1-2	CATRQGDRYGYTF	TGTGCCACCCGACAGGGAGACCGCTATGGCTACACCTTC
TRBD1	TRBV10-3	.	TRBJ2-2	CASQGVDTGELFF	TGTGCCTCGCAGGGGGTAGACACCGGGGAGCTGTTTTTT
.	TRBV5-6	.	TRBJ2-7	CASSLVGSPRDEQYF	TGTGCCAGCAGCTTGGTCGGGAGCCCCCGGGACGAGCAGTACTTC
.	TRBV6-5	.	TRBJ1-5	CASRRTRYSNQPQHF	TGTGCCAGCAGAAGGACACGATATAGCAATCAGCCCCAGCATTTT
TRBD1	TRBV7-7	.	TRBJ2-2	CASSLAPPGGHGELFF	TGTGCCAGCAGCTTAGCCCCCCCAGGGGGCCACGGGGAGCTGTTTTTT
.	TRBV9	.	TRBJ2-1	CARSVEVGGGAQFF	TGTGCCCGCAGCGTAGAGGTGGGGGGGGGCGCGCAGTTCTTC
TRBD1	TRBV29-1	.	TRBJ2-1	CSVGGQAYNEQFF	TGCAGCGTTGGGGGACAGGCGTACAATGAGCAGTTCTTC
TRBD2	TRBV9	.	TRBJ2-7	CASSALAGGPLGYEQYF	TGTGCCAGCAGCGCTCTAGCGGGGGGTCCTCTGGGGTACGAGCAGTACTTC
.	TRBV7-3	few	TRBJ1-3	CASSSGSAQAGNTIYF	TGTGCCAGCAGCAGCGGGTCGGCGCAGGCTGGAAACACCATATATTTT
TRBD1	TRBV5-1	.	TRBJ2-7	CASSLRTGVHEQYF	TGCGCCAGCAGCTTGAGGACAGGGGTCCACGAGCAGTACTTC